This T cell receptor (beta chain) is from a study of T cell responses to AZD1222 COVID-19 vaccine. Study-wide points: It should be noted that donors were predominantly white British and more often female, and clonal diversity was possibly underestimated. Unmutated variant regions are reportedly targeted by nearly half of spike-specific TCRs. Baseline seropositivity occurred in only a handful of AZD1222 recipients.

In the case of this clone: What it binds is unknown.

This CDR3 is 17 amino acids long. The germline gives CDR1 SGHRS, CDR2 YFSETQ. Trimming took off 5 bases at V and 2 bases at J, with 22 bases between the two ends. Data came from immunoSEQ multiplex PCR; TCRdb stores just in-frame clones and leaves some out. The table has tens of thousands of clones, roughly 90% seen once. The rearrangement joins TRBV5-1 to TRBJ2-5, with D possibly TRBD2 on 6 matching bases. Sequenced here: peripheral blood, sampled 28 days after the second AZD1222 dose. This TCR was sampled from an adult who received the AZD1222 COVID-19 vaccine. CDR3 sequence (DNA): TGCGCCAGCAGTTCCGGGGGTTCGGCGGGGTTTCAAGAGACCCAGTACTTC. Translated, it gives CASSSGGSAGFQETQYF.